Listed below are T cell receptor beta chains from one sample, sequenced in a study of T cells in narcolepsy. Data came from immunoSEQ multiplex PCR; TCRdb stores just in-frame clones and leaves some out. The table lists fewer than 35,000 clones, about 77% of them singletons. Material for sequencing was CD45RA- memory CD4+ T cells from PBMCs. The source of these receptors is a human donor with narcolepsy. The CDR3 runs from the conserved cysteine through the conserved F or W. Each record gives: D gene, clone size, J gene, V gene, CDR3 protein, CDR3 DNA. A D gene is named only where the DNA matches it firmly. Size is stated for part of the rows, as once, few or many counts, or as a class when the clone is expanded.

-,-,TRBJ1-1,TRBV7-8,CASSSTQGTEAFF,TGTGCCAGCAGCTCGACCCAGGGGACTGAAGCTTTCTTT
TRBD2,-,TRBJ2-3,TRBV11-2,CASSLRASGRAGADTQYF,TGTGCCAGCAGCTTAAGGGCTAGCGGGAGGGCCGGGGCAGATACGCAGTATTTT
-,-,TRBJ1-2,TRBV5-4,CASSPQPGNYGYTF,TGTGCCAGCAGCCCGCAGCCCGGTAACTATGGCTACACCTTC
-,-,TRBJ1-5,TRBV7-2,CASSSDAWSNQPQHF,TGTGCCAGCAGTTCCGATGCATGGAGCAATCAGCCCCAGCATTTT
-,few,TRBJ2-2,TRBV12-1,CASSANRVGTGELFF,TGTGCCAGCAGCGCAAACAGGGTTGGGACCGGGGAGCTGTTTTTT
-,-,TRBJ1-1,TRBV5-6,CASSLDEALGTEAFF,TGTGCCAGCAGCTTGGATGAGGCTTTGGGCACTGAAGCTTTCTTT
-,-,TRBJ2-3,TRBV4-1,CASSQGPWDTQYF,TGCGCCAGCAGCCAAGGGCCCTGGGATACGCAGTATTTT
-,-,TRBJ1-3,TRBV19,CASNREPSGNTIYF,TGTGCCAGCAACAGGGAGCCCTCTGGAAACACCATATATTTT
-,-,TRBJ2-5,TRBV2,CASSDLPLTLGGTQYF,TGTGCCAGCAGTGATTTGCCCCTCACTCTGGGGGGGACCCAGTACTTC
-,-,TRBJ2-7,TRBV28,CACQGTLSSYEQYF,TGTGCCTGCCAGGGAACACTTTCATCCTACGAGCAGTACTTC
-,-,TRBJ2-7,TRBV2,CASSKEYRSYEQYF,TGTGCCAGCAGCAAAGAGTACAGGTCCTACGAGCAGTACTTC
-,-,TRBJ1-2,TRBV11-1,CASSPKQGPYGYTF,TGTGCCAGCAGCCCGAAGCAGGGCCCCTATGGCTACACCTTC
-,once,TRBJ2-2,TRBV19,CASTQTGDTGELFF,TGTGCCAGTACCCAGACAGGAGACACCGGGGAGCTGTTTTTT
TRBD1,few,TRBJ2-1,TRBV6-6,CASSRRTGPGNEQFF,TGTGCCAGCAGTCGACGGACAGGGCCTGGCAATGAGCAGTTCTTC
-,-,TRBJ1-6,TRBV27,CASSLARTEVSPLHF,TGTGCCAGCAGTTTAGCGCGGACGGAGGTTTCACCCCTCCACTTT
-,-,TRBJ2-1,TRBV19,CASSPFRQASNEQFF,TGTGCCAGTAGTCCCTTTAGGCAGGCGAGCAATGAGCAGTTCTTC
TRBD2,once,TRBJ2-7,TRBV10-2,CATGGEGIYEQYF,TGCGCCACCGGCGGGGAGGGAATTTACGAGCAGTACTTC
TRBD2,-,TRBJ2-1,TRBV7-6,CASSPASAGGVNEQFF,TGTGCCAGCAGCCCCGCTAGCGCGGGGGGGGTAAATGAGCAGTTCTTC
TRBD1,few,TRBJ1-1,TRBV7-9,CAIGQARAFF,TGTGCCATCGGACAGGCTCGAGCTTTCTTT
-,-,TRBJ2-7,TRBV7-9,CASTPRSDEQYF,TGTGCCAGCACCCCTCGTAGCGACGAGCAGTACTTC
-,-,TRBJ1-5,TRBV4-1,CASSLGTSGQPQHF,TGCGCCAGCAGCCTCGGAACCTCGGGACAGCCCCAGCATTTT
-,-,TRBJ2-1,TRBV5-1,CASTYGAGTYNEQFF,TGCGCCAGCACCTATGGGGCGGGAACCTACAATGAGCAGTTCTTC
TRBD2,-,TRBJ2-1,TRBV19,CASSLFSGLAGGPREQFF,TGTGCCAGTAGTCTTTTTTCGGGACTAGCGGGAGGGCCGAGGGAGCAGTTCTTC
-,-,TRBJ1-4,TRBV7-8,CASSFVPLADEKLFF,TGTGCCAGCAGCTTTGTACCTTTGGCAGATGAAAAACTGTTTTTT
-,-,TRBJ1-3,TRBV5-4,CASSLVGDGNTIYF,TGTGCCAGCAGCTTGGTTGGGGATGGAAACACCATATATTTT
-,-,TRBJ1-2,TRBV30,CAWSVGTKTYGYTF,TGTGCCTGGAGTGTAGGGACAAAAACCTATGGCTACACCTTC
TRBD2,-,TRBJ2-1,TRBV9,CASSAQSSGSSYNEQFF,TGTGCCAGCAGCGCCCAGTCTAGCGGGAGCTCCTACAATGAGCAGTTCTTC
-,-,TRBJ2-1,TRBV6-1,CASSEGTEQFF,TGTGCCAGCAGTGAAGGTACTGAGCAGTTCTTC
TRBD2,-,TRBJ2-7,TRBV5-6,CASSRLAGGTYEQYF,TGTGCCAGCAGCCGACTAGCGGGAGGGACCTACGAGCAGTACTTC
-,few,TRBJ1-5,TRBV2,CASSVGGQPQHF,TGTGCCAGCAGCGTTGGGGGACAGCCCCAGCATTTT
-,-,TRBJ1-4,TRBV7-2,CASSLGGTNEKLFF,TGTGCCAGCAGCTTAGGAGGGACTAATGAAAAACTGTTTTTT
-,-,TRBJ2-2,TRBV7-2,CASSASRGRTGELFF,TGTGCCAGCAGTGCTTCTAGGGGAAGAACCGGGGAGCTGTTTTTT
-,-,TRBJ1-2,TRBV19,CASSIGGQVRGYTF,TGTGCCAGTAGTATAGGTGGCCAGGTCCGTGGCTACACCTTC
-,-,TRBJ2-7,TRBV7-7,CASSKGLSYEQYF,TGTGCTAGCAGTAAAGGACTCTCCTACGAGCAGTACTTC
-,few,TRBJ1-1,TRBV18,CASARLEGSAEAFF,TGTGCCAGCGCGAGGTTGGAGGGTAGCGCTGAAGCTTTCTTT